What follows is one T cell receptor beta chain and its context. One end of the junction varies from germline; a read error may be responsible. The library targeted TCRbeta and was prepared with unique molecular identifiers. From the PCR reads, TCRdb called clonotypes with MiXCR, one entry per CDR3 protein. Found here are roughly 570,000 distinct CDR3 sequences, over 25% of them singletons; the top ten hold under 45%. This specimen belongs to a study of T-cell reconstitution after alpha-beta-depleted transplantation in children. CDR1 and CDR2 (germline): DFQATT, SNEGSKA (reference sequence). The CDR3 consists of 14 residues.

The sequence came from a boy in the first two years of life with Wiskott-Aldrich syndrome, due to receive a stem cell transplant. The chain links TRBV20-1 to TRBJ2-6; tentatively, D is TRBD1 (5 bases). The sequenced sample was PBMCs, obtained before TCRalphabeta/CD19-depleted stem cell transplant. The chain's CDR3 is CSATDSSGANVLTF. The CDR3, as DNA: TGCAGTGCCACAGACAGCTCTGGTGCCAACGTCCTGACTTTC.